Presented here are 19 T cell receptor beta chains from one specimen sequenced in a study of cytomegalovirus exposure and HLA in healthy donors. Data came from immunoSEQ multiplex PCR; TCRdb stores just in-frame clones and leaves some out. Of tens of thousands of clones listed, approximately 93% were seen once; the top ten hold less than 1.5%. Material: PBMCs. Receptor source: a woman aged 25 to 45 in good health and CMV-seropositive.

The chain combines TRBV7-8 with TRBJ1-5, with unresolved D. The V gene's germline CDR1 is SGHVS and CDR2 FQNEAQ. V was pared by 6 bases and J by 2 bases, with 20 bases between. The CDR3 consists of 17 residues. The CDR3 region has the DNA TGTGCCAGCAGTGGTGGCGGTCCTCCAGTAGGCAATCAGCCCCAGCATTTT. This codes for CASSGGGPPVGNQPQHF.

The chain recombines TRBV18 with TRBJ2-2; D might be TRBD2 (5 bases). From germline, CDR1 is KGHSH and CDR2 LQKENI. This CDR3 has 14 amino acids. The V end lost 5 bases, the J end lost 6 bases, and 13 bases lay between the germline ends. CDR3 in amino acids: CASSSASGAGELFF. DNA for the CDR3: TGTGCCAGCTCATCGGCCAGCGGCGCCGGGGAGCTGTTTTTT.

Worth noting for this clone: Other DNA variants within this sample encode the same CDR3. This sequence joins TRBV9 and TRBJ1-2; tentatively, D is TRBD1 (6 bases). Germline V gene lookup returns CDR1 SGDLS and CDR2 YYNGEE. V was trimmed by 3 bases and J by 2 bases, leaving 8 bases between them. The CDR3 is 13 amino acids. The CDR3 coding sequence is TGTGCCAGCAGCGCTACAGGGAACTATGGCTACACCTTC. Amino acids: CASSATGNYGYTF.

The J gene is TRBJ2-5, the V gene TRBV5-8; weak D call: TRBD2 (5 bases). This CDR3 has 13 amino acids. Per the germline V gene, CDR1 is SGHTS and CDR2 is YDEGEE. Between the trimmed V and J ends, which lost 7 bases and 5 bases, there was a span of 15 bases. The CDR3 protein is CASDYGGIETQYF. The CDR3, as DNA: TGTGCCAGCGACTATGGTGGGATTGAGACCCAGTACTTC.

This chain connects TRBV30 to TRBJ1-2; D may be TRBD1 (6 bases). The CDR3 contains 13 residues. Germline CDR1 and CDR2: GTSNPN and SVGIG (reference sequence). Trimming took 7 bases from V and 0 from J, leaving 12 bases between them. This CDR3 reads CAYDRYTNYGYTF. CDR3 sequence (DNA): TGTGCCTACGACAGGTACACTAACTATGGCTACACCTTC.

The CDR3 reads CASSLGDRSSYEQYF. The CDR3 coding sequence is TGTGCCAGCAGCTTAGGCGACAGGAGTTCCTACGAGCAGTACTTC. The V gene is TRBV5-8, the J gene TRBJ2-7; a possible D gene is TRBD1 (6 bases). CDR1 and CDR2 from the germline V gene are SGHTS and YDEGEE. The V end was cut by 2 bases, the J end by 1 base, with 13 bases between. The CDR3 runs 15 residues.

The V gene is TRBV5-5, the J gene TRBJ1-2; D may be TRBD1 (5 bases). Trimming removed 3 bases from V and 4 bases from J, with 13 bases in between. The CDR3 totals 14 residues. Germline V gene lookup returns CDR1 SGHKS and CDR2 YYEKEE (reference sequence). The CDR3: CASSYIQEAYGYTF. The CDR3 DNA reads as TGTGCCAGCAGCTACATACAGGAAGCCTATGGCTACACCTTC.

The V call is TRBV19, the J call TRBJ2-7, with 8 bases fitting TRBD2. The CDR3 is made up of 15 amino acids. V shed 1 base, J shed 2 bases, and the junction held 4 bases outside the gene matches. Germline CDR1 is LNHDA and CDR2 is SQIVND (reference sequence). CDR3: CASSIGYGRAYEQYF. CDR3 in DNA: TGTGCCAGTAGTATAGGATACGGGAGGGCCTACGAGCAGTACTTC.

The table lists this clone with a count of one. The CDR3 DNA is TGTGCCAGCAGCTTGAGAGCGGGAGCTAACACCGGGGAGCTGTTTTTT. Its translation: CASSLRAGANTGELFF. The chain is built from TRBV7-7 and TRBJ2-2; 8 nucleotides align to TRBD2. The germline gives CDR1 SSHAT, CDR2 FNYEAQ (reference sequence). Unmatched junction bases numbered 5, after V lost 3 bases and J lost 2 bases. The CDR3 is 16 amino acids.

V and J are TRBV14 and TRBJ2-1, with a tentative D call TRBD1 (6 bases). V lost 0 bases to trimming and J lost 0 bases, with 12 bases between them. Germline CDR1 is SGHDN and CDR2 is FVKESK. There are 17 residues in the CDR3. CDR3 sequence: CASSQDRGSFSYNEQFF. The DNA of the CDR3 is TGTGCCAGCAGCCAAGATAGGGGGAGCTTCTCCTACAATGAGCAGTTCTTC.

This sequence joins TRBV29-1 and TRBJ2-7; 7 bases agree with TRBD1. Per the germline V gene, CDR1 is SQVTM and CDR2 is ANQGSEA. Trimming at V came to 2 bases and at J to 2 bases, leaving 9 bases not matched to a gene. This CDR3 spans 15 amino acids. CDR3 protein: CSVELGTDYTYEQYF. CDR3 sequence (DNA): TGCAGCGTTGAACTCGGGACAGACTATACCTACGAGCAGTACTTC.

V and J are TRBV5-5 and TRBJ2-3; tentatively, D is TRBD1 (5 bases). Germline lookup yields CDR1 SGHKS and CDR2 YYEKEE (reference sequence). CDR3 length: 15 residues. V was shortened by 1 base and J by 2 bases, with 11 bases between the two germline ends. CDR3 region: CASSLRSGSTDTQYF. In DNA, the CDR3 is TGTGCCAGCAGCTTGCGTTCAGGGTCCACAGATACGCAGTATTTT.

This chain links TRBV7-2 with TRBJ1-1; D is undetermined. V was trimmed by 0 bases and J by 2 bases, leaving 7 bases between them. The CDR3 sequence is 14 residues long. Germline loops: CDR1 SGHTA, CDR2 FQGNSA. The CDR3 sequence is CASSLAAVNTEAFF. CDR3 sequence (DNA): TGTGCCAGCAGCTTAGCAGCCGTCAACACTGAAGCTTTCTTT.

The V gene is TRBV18, the J gene TRBJ2-3, with 8 nucleotides matching TRBD1. With 5 bases clipped from V and 5 bases from J, the junction kept 6 bases outside the gene matches. Per germline, CDR1 KGHSH and CDR2 LQKENI. The CDR3 totals 14 residues. The CDR3 loop reads CASSYRTGKDTQYF. CDR3 nucleotides: TGTGCCAGCTCATACAGGACAGGGAAAGATACGCAGTATTTT.

This chain uses TRBV6-6 with TRBJ2-7, with D perhaps TRBD1 (5 bases). Trimming took off 2 bases at V and 4 bases at J, with 12 bases between the two ends. The CDR3 has 14 residues. Germline V lookup: CDR1 MNHNY, CDR2 SVGAGI (reference sequence). As DNA, the CDR3 is TGTGCCAGCAGTTACCAGGGCTTCGATTACGAGCAGTACTTC. Its translation is CASSYQGFDYEQYF.

This chain uses TRBV5-8 with TRBJ2-7; D is undetermined. The germline V gene has CDR1 SGHTS and CDR2 YDEGEE. This CDR3 is built from 13 residues. The V and J ends lost 2 bases and 3 bases respectively, with 9 bases between them. The CDR3 bases are TGTGCCAGCAGCTTAGCTCCCTTCTACGAGCAGTACTTC. Its protein product is CASSLAPFYEQYF. Based on the CDR3 plus reference TRBV5-8 and TRBJ2-7, the full variable domain is EAGVTQSPTHLIKTRGQQATLRCSPISGHTSVYWYQQALGLGLQFLLWYDEGEERNRGNFPPRFSGRQFPNYSSELNVNALELEDSALYLCASSLAPFYEQYFGPGTRLTVT.

This clone has only one observation. The chain links TRBV25-1 to TRBJ2-1, with D perhaps matching TRBD2 (6 bases). The V and J ends lost 2 bases and 7 bases respectively, with 18 bases between them. Germline-derived CDR1 and CDR2 are MGHDK and SYGVNS. This CDR3 has 16 amino acids. Here the CDR3 DNA reads TGTGCCAGCAGTGAAACCGGGAGAGGGCCTACAAATGAGCAGTTCTTC. It is translated as CASSETGRGPTNEQFF.

The chain is built from TRBV6-5 and TRBJ1-5; D gene unclear. CDR1 is MNHEY, CDR2 SVGAGI, per germline. Trimming cost V 0 bases and J 5 bases, with 11 bases left between them. This CDR3 has 15 amino acids. The CDR3 DNA is TGTGCCAGCAGTTACTCGAGCAGGCCCGATCAGCCCCAGCATTTT. Protein product: CASSYSSRPDQPQHF.

J is TRBJ2-1 and V is TRBV28; no clear D gene. V was pared by 7 bases and J by 4 bases, with 14 bases between. The germline V gene encodes CDR1 MDHEN and CDR2 SYDVKM. The CDR3 length is 14 residues. CDR3 DNA: TGTGCCAGCAAACCTTCAGGTAGTTACAATGAGCAGTTCTTC. This codes for CASKPSGSYNEQFF.